The present T cell receptor (beta chain) was sequenced within a study of a mutant IDH1 vaccine in newly diagnosed glioma. Looking at the study overall: Of the patients given treatment, approximately 60% were male and about 40% were female, and a mean age of about 40 years was recorded. Before enrollment, the patients had been treated with radiotherapy alone, temozolomide alone, or both together. Most of them had received both.

Trimming cost V 5 bases and J 4 bases, with 17 bases left between them. The CDR3 contains 16 residues. The germline V gene has CDR1 SGHNT and CDR2 YENEEA. Noted time point: week 35, safety follow-up. In every dose of vaccine, 300 ug of mutant IDH1 20-mer peptide was given alongside topical imiquimod. Whole-study findings and limits: There were vaccine-induced immune responses in approximately 95% of the patients. Pseudoprogression showed no apparent link to changes in top peripheral T cell clonotypes.

Regarding this clone: Its antigen remains unidentified.

Assay used: immunoSEQ multiplex PCR; TCRdb lists only in-frame clones, some missing. Of about 33,000 clones in the sample, roughly 80% were seen once. The source was PBMCs, collected from a glioma patient whose treatment included an IDH1 peptide vaccine. This chain uses TRBV11-3 with TRBJ2-2; possibly TRBD1 for D (6 bases). The sequence derives from a woman between 18 and 30 years old with glioma. The CDR3 DNA reads as TGTGCCAGCAGCCTACCCCAGGGGCTGGTCACCGGGGAGCTGTTTTTT. Translation gives CASSLPQGLVTGELFF. The variable domain in full, completed from reference TRBV11-3 and TRBJ2-2, reads EAGVVQSPRYKIIEKKQPVAFWCNPISGHNTLYWYLQNLGQGPELLIRYENEEAVDDSQLPKDRFSAERLKGVDSTLKIQPAELGDSAVYLCASSLPQGLVTGELFFGEGSRLTVL.